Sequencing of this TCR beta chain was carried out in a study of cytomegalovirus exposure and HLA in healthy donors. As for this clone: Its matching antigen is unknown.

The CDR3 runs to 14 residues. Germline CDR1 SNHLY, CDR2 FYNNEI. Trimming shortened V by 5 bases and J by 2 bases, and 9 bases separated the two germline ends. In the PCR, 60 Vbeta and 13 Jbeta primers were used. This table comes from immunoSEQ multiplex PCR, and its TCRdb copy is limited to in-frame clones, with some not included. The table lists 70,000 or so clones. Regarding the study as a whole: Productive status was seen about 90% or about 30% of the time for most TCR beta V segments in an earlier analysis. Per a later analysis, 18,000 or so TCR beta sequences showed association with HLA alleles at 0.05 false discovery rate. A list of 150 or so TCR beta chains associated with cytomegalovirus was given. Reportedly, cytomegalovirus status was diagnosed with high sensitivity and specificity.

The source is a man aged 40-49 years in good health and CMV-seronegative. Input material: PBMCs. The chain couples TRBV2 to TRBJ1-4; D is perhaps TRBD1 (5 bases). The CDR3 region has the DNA TGTGCCAGCAGTAATCAGGGTACTAATGAAAAACTGTTTTTT. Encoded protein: CASSNQGTNEKLFF.